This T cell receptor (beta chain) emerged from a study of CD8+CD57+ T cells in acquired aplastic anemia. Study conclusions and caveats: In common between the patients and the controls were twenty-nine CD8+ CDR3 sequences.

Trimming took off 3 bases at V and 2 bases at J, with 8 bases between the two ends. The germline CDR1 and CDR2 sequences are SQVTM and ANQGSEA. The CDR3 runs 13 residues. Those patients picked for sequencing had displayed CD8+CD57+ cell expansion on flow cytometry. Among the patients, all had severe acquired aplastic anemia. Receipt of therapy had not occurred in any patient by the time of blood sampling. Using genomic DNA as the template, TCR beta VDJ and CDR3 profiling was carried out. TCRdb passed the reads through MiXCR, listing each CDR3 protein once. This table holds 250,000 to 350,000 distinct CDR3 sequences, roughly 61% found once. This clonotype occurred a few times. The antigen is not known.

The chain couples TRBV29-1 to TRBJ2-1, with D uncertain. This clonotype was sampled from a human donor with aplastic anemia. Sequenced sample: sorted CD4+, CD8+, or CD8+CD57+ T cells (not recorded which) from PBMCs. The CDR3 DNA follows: TGCAGCGTTGAGGGGTGGACCTACAATGAGCAGTTCTTC. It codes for CSVEGWTYNEQFF.